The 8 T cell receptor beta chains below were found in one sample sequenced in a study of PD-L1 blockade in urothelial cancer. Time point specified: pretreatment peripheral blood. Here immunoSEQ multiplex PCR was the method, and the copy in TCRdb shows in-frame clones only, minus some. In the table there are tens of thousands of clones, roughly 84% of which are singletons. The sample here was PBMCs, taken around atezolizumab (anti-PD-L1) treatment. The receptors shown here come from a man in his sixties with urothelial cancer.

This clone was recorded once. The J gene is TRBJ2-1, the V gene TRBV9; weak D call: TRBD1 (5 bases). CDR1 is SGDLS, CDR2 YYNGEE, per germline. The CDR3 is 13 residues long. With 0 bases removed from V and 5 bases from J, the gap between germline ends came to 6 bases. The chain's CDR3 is CASSVAQDNEQFF. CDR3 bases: TGTGCCAGCAGCGTAGCACAGGACAATGAGCAGTTCTTC.

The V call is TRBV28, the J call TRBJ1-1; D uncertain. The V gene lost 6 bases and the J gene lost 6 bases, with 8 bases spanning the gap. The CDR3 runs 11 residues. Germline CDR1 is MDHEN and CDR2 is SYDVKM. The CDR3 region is CASSPSAEAFF. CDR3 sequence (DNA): TGTGCCAGCAGCCCCTCGGCTGAAGCTTTCTTT.

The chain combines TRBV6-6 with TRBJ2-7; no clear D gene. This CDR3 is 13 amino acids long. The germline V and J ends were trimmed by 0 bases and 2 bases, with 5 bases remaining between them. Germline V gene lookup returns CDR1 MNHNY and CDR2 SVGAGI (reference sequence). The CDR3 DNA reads TGTGCCAGCAGTTACTCTGACACCTACGAGCAGTACTTC. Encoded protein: CASSYSDTYEQYF.

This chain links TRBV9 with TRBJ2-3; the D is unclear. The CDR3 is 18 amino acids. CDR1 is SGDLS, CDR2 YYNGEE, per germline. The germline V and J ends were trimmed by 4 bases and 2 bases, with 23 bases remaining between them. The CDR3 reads CASSPERGSFSYTDTQYF. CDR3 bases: TGTGCCAGCAGCCCCGAGCGAGGATCCTTTTCTTACACAGATACGCAGTATTTT.

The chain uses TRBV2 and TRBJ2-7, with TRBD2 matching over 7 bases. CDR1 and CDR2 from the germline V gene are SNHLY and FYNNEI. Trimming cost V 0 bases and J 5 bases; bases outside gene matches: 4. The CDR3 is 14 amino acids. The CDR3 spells CASSEAGAGDEQYF. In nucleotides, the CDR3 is TGTGCCAGCAGTGAAGCAGGCGCGGGGGACGAGCAGTACTTC.

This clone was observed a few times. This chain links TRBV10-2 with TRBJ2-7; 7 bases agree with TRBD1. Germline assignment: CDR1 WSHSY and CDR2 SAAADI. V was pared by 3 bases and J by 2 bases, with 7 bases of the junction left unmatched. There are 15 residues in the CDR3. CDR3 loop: CASSDPAGGPYEQYF. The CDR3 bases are TGCGCCAGCAGTGATCCCGCAGGGGGACCCTACGAGCAGTACTTC.

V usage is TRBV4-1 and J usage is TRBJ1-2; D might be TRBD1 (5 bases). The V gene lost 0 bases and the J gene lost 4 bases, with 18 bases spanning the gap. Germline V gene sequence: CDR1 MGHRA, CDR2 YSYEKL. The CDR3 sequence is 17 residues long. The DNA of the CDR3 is TGCGCCAGCAGCCAAGATCCGGACCAGGGCAGGTTCTATGGCTACACCTTC. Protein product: CASSQDPDQGRFYGYTF.

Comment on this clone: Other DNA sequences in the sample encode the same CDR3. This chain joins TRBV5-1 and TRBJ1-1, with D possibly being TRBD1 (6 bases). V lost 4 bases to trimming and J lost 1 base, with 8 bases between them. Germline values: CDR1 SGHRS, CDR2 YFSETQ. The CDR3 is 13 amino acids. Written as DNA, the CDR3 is TGCGCCAGCAGCCTAGGGGGGAACACTGAAGCTTTCTTT. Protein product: CASSLGGNTEAFF.